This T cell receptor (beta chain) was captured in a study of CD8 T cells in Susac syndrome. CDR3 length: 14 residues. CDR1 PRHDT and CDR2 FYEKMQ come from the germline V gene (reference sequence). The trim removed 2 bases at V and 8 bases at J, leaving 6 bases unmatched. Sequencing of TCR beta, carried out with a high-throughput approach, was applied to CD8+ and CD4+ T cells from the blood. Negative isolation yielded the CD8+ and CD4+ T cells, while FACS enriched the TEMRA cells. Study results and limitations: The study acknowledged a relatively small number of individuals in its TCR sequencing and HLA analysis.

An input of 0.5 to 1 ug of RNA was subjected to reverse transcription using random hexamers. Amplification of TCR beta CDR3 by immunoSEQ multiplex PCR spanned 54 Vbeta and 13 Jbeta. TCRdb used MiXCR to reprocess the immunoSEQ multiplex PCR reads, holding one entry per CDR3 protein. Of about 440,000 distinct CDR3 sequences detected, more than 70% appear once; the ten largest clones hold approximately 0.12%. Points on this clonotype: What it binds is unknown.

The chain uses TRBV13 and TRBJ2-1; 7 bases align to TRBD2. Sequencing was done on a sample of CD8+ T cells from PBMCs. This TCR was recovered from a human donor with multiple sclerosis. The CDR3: CASSLMGGYDEQFF. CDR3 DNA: TGTGCCAGCAGCTTAATGGGGGGGTATGATGAGCAGTTCTTC.